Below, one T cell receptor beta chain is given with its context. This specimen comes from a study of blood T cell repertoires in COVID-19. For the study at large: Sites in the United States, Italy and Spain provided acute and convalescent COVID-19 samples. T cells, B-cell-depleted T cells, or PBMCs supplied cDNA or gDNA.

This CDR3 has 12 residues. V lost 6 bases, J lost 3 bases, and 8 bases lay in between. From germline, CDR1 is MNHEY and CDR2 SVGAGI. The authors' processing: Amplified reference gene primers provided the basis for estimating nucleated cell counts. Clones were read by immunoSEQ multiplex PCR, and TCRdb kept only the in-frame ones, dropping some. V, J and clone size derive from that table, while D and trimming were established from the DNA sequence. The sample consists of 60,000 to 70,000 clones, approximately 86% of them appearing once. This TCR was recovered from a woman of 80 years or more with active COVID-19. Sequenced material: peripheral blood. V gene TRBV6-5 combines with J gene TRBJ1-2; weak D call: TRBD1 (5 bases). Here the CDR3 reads CASRGGYYGYTF. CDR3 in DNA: TGTGCCAGCAGGGGGGGATACTATGGCTACACCTTC.